The 16 T cell receptor beta chains below all came from one sample that was sequenced in a study of T-cell memory formation after mild COVID-19. TCRdb passed the 5' RACE reads through MiXCR, listing each CDR3 protein once. There are 44,000 or so distinct CDR3 sequences in the sample; roughly 9% occur only once, and roughly 12% lies in the top ten. Material for sequencing was PBMCs or a T cell subset sorted from them (not recorded which). The receptors come from an adult woman who had mild COVID-19 (a few samples of this study predate the infection). Cell type and time point are not known.

V and J are TRBV19 and TRBJ1-1; D is possibly TRBD1 (5 bases). This CDR3 spans 15 amino acids. Germline assignment: CDR1 LNHDA and CDR2 SQIVND (reference sequence). V lost 1 base and J 0 bases, leaving 9 bases between the germline ends. CDR3 DNA: TGTGCCAGTAGTATAGGGGGACGGGTGAACACTGAAGCTTTCTTT. Translating it yields CASSIGGRVNTEAFF.

This clonotype has more than one count but fewer than ten. The genes are TRBV20-1 and TRBJ1-6; weak D call: TRBD1 (6 bases). CDR1 is DFQATT and CDR2 is SNEGSKA in the germline V gene (reference sequence). The CDR3 contains 15 residues. V was clipped by 5 bases and J by 7 bases, with 18 bases between them. The CDR3 nucleotides read TGCAGTGCTCTAGGAGGAGGGGGGGCGAATTCACCCCTCCACTTT. This encodes CSALGGGGANSPLHF.

This clonotype was recorded many times. V and J are TRBV12-3 or TRBV12-4 and TRBJ2-3; 10 bases fit TRBD2. The CDR3 spans 17 residues. The J segment lost 3 bases and the V segment lost 3 bases, leaving 9 bases of the junction unmatched. CDR3 in amino acids: CASSFASGGPRTDTQYF. Written as DNA, the CDR3 is TGTGCCAGCAGTTTCGCTAGCGGGGGCCCCCGGACAGATACGCAGTATTTT.

This clonotype has more than one count but fewer than ten. The V call is TRBV7-8, the J call TRBJ2-1, with 13 bases fitting TRBD2. The junction had 6 bases not matched to a gene; V was cut back by 5 bases and J by 14 bases. The CDR3 is 13 amino acids. Germline V gives CDR1 SGHVS, CDR2 FQNEAQ. Written as DNA, the CDR3 is TGTGCCAGCAGCCCCACTAGCGGGGGGGCGGAGTTCTTC. As protein: CASSPTSGGAEFF.

The chain is built from TRBV5-1 and TRBJ1-2; D uncertain. Between the trimmed V and J ends, which lost 4 bases and 4 bases, there was a span of 8 bases. Germline V CDR1 and CDR2: SGHRS, YFSETQ. This CDR3 is built from 12 residues. In DNA form, the CDR3 reads TGCGCCAGCAGCCCCGACACCTATGGCTACACCTTC. This translates into CASSPDTYGYTF.

This clonotype was seen at least ten times. The V gene is TRBV9, the J gene TRBJ1-6, with 8 nucleotides matching TRBD1. Germline V gene sequence: CDR1 SGDLS, CDR2 YYNGEE. There are 15 residues in the CDR3. V dropped 4 bases and J dropped 8; count of bases not matched to a gene: 8. CDR3 in amino acids: CASSPRQGPDSPLHF. The CDR3 DNA is TGTGCCAGCAGCCCCCGACAGGGGCCCGATTCACCCCTCCACTTT.

In its sample, this clonotype was seen many times. The CDR3 protein is CSAEDPSGRIDTQYF. CDR3 DNA sequence: TGCAGTGCTGAGGATCCTAGCGGGAGGATAGATACGCAGTATTTT. The chain joins TRBV20-1 to TRBJ2-3; 11 nucleotides align to TRBD2. Germline V gene data show CDR1 as DFQATT and CDR2 as SNEGSKA (reference sequence). V gave up 5 bases and J gave up 5 bases; unmatched junction bases: 9. The CDR3 runs 15 residues.

V gene TRBV7-2 combines with J gene TRBJ2-3; no clear D. V lost 3 bases, J lost 0 bases, and 7 bases lay in between. Looked up from germline, CDR1 is SGHTA and CDR2 is FQGNSA. This CDR3 has 14 residues. CDR3 protein: CASSFSESTDTQYF. DNA for the CDR3: TGTGCCAGCAGCTTCTCAGAAAGCACAGATACGCAGTATTTT. Looking up the rest from reference TRBV7-2 and TRBJ2-3 gives the full variable domain: GAGVSQSPSNKVTEKGKDVELRCDPISGHTALYWYRQSLGQGLEFLIYFQGNSAPDKSGLPSDRFSAERTGGSVSTLTIQRTQQEDSAVYLCASSFSESTDTQYFGPGTRLTVL.

There are many counts of this clonotype. This sequence joins TRBV5-1 and TRBJ1-4; 12 positions agree with TRBD1. The CDR3 loop spans 15 amino acids. Germline values: CDR1 SGHRS, CDR2 YFSETQ. V gave up 5 bases and J gave up 5 bases; unmatched junction bases: 4. CDR3 nucleotide sequence: TGCGCCAGCAGAGGGACAGGGGGCCCAAATGAAAAACTGTTTTTT. Encoded protein: CASRGTGGPNEKLFF.

This clonotype was picked up a small number of times. V and J are TRBV20-1 and TRBJ2-5; a weak D match, TRBD1 (5 bases). The CDR3 contains 14 residues. The germline gives CDR1 DFQATT, CDR2 SNEGSKA (reference sequence). Trimming left V 1 base short and J 2 bases short, with 11 bases between. CDR3 protein: CSARVAGIQETQYF. The DNA for the CDR3 is TGCAGTGCTAGAGTCGCAGGGATACAAGAGACCCAGTACTTC.

Many counts were recorded for this clonotype. The chain has TRBV28 and TRBJ2-1; D uncertain. V dropped 6 bases and J dropped 0 bases, with 6 bases sitting between them. Germline loops: CDR1 MDHEN, CDR2 SYDVKM. This CDR3 contains 13 residues. The CDR3: CASSGNSYNEQFF. DNA for the CDR3: TGTGCCAGCAGCGGAAACTCCTACAATGAGCAGTTCTTC.

The rearrangement links TRBV6-6 to TRBJ2-7; a possible D gene is TRBD2 (6 bases). The CDR3 covers 16 residues. Germline assignment: CDR1 MNHNY and CDR2 SVGAGI (reference sequence). V was trimmed by 5 bases and J by 2 bases, leaving 19 bases between them. The CDR3 is CASSESYGDFPYEQYF. DNA of the CDR3: TGTGCCAGCAGTGAATCATATGGGGACTTCCCCTACGAGCAGTACTTC.

The rearrangement uses TRBV6-1 and TRBJ1-6; maybe TRBD1 (6 bases). Germline V gene lookup returns CDR1 MNHNS and CDR2 SASEGT. This CDR3 has 13 amino acids. V lost 10 bases to trimming and J lost 8 bases, with 15 bases between them. CDR3: CATRTESDSPLHF. CDR3 coding DNA: TGTGCCACCAGGACAGAATCTGATTCACCCCTCCACTTT.

The table lists this clonotype with many counts. This chain links TRBV4-1 with TRBJ2-5; D tentatively reads TRBD1 or TRBD2 (5 bases each). CDR1 MGHRA and CDR2 YSYEKL come from the germline V gene. The CDR3 loop spans 14 amino acids. The V end was cut by 4 bases, the J end by 0 bases, with 9 bases between. The CDR3 loop is CASSPPGHQETQYF. CDR3 in DNA: TGCGCCAGCAGCCCGCCGGGACACCAAGAGACCCAGTACTTC.

This clonotype was detected ten times or more. The rearrangement links TRBV20-1 to TRBJ2-3; TRBD2 aligns across 12 bases. V trimming: 0 bases; J trimming: 1 base; junction bases outside the gene matches: 5. The CDR3 has 17 amino acids. Germline CDR1 reads DFQATT; CDR2 reads SNEGSKA (reference sequence). The CDR3 sequence is CSARDFRLAGGTDTQYF. As DNA, the CDR3 is TGCAGTGCTAGAGATTTCCGACTAGCGGGGGGCACAGATACGCAGTATTTT.

V usage is TRBV20-1 and J usage is TRBJ2-1, with 8 bases matching TRBD2. Trimming took 2 bases from V and 5 from J; bases not matched to a gene: 5. Germline-derived CDR1 and CDR2 are DFQATT and SNEGSKA (reference sequence). The CDR3 is 14 amino acids. The CDR3 spells CSARIWRGDNEQFF. CDR3 in DNA: TGCAGTGCTAGAATTTGGCGGGGGGACAATGAGCAGTTCTTC.